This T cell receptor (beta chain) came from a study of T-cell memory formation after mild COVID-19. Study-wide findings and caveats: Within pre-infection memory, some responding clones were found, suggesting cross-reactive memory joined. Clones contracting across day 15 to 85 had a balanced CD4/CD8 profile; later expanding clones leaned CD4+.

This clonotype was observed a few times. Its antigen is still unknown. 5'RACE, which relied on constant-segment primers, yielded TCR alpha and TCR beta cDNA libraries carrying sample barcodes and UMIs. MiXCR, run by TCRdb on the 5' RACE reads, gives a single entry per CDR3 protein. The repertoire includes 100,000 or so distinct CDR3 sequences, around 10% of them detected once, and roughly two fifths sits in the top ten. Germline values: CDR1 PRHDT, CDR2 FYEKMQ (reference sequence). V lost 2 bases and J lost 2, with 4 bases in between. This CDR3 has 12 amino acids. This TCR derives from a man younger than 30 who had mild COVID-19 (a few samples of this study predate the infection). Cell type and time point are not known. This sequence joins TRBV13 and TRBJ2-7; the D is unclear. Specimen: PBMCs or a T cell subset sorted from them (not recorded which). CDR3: CASSLIPYEQYF. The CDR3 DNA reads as TGTGCCAGCAGCTTAATCCCCTACGAGCAGTACTTC. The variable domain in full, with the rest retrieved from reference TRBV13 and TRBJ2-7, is AAGVIQSPRHLIKEKRETATLKCYPIPRHDTVYWYQQGPGQDPQFLISFYEKMQSDKGSIPDRFSAQQFSDYHSELNMSSLELGDSALYFCASSLIPYEQYFGPGTRLTVT.